These 23 T cell receptor beta chains originate from one sample sequenced in a study of blood T cell repertoires in COVID-19. Profiled with immunoSEQ multiplex PCR; TCRdb holds only in-frame clones, not every one. This table has 120,000 or so clones, over 80% appearing once. Sequences were obtained from PBMCs or T cells enriched from blood (not recorded which). The receptors here all came from a woman aged 30 to 39 who had recovered from COVID-19.

The J gene is TRBJ2-7, the V gene TRBV6-6; 16 bases map to TRBD2. Trimming removed 7 bases from V and 6 bases from J; junction bases left unmatched: 9. Germline CDR1 MNHNY, CDR2 SVGAGI (reference sequence). The CDR3 contains 16 residues. The CDR3 bases are TGTGCCAGCATCCAACCGGGACTAGCGGGAGGGGGCGAGCAGTACTTC. It codes for CASIQPGLAGGGEQYF.

This clone occurred a few times. The chain carries TRBV5-1 and TRBJ1-4; 8 nucleotides agree with TRBD1. The V and J ends lost 4 bases and 5 bases, in that order; junction bases with no gene match: 10. This CDR3 spans 16 amino acids. Germline values: CDR1 SGHRS, CDR2 YFSETQ. The CDR3 spells CASSLGQGPLNEKLFF. The DNA for the CDR3 is TGCGCCAGCAGCCTAGGACAGGGTCCCCTCAATGAAAAACTGTTTTTT.

The rearrangement joins TRBV7-9 to TRBJ1-1, with a weak D call TRBD1 (5 bases). Trimming shortened V by 5 bases and J by 3 bases, and 13 bases separated the two germline ends. Germline CDR1 is SEHNR and CDR2 is FQNEAQ (reference sequence). The CDR3 is 14 residues long. This CDR3 is CASSPGGAYTEAFF. The CDR3 DNA follows: TGTGCCAGCAGCCCCGGTGGGGCTTACACTGAAGCTTTCTTT.

For this clone: A junction boundary mismatches the germline segment, possibly from a read error. The rearrangement uses TRBV3-1 (or the pseudogene TRBV3-2) and TRBJ2-7; TRBD1 aligns across 7 bases. This CDR3 has 16 amino acids. From germline, CDR1 is LGHDT and CDR2 YNNKEL (reference sequence). Here the CDR3 DNA reads TGTGCCAGCAGCCGCTACCGGGACAGCGTTCTTTACGGGCAGTACTTC. This translates into CASSRYRDSVLYGQYF.

The chain combines TRBV7-3 with TRBJ2-3; 8 nucleotides align to TRBD2. Germline trimming cut 5 bases from V and 0 bases from J; bases unmatched to any gene: 7. CDR1 and CDR2 from the germline V gene are SGHTA and FQGTGA. CDR3 length: 16 residues. The CDR3, as DNA: TGTGCCAGCAGCCGAGGGGCTAGCGGGAGCACAGATACGCAGTATTTT. Protein: CASSRGASGSTDTQYF.

The J gene is TRBJ2-1, the V gene TRBV9, with 10 positions matching TRBD1. Germline trimming cut 3 bases from V and 3 bases from J; bases unmatched to any gene: 6. The CDR3 covers 16 residues. Germline V CDR1 and CDR2: SGDLS, YYNGEE. CDR3 coding DNA: TGTGCCAGCAGCGGGGATTGGACAGGGGGCTACAATGAGCAGTTCTTC. Its translation is CASSGDWTGGYNEQFF.

The gene calls are TRBV10-3 and TRBJ1-5; TRBD1 matches 10 bases. The V and J ends lost 4 bases and 1 base, in that order; junction bases with no gene match: 7. Germline CDR1 reads ENHRY; CDR2 reads SYGVKD. CDR3 length equals 17 residues. The CDR3 is CAISVGGQGRSNQPQHF. The CDR3 bases are TGTGCCATCAGTGTAGGGGGACAGGGGAGGAGCAATCAGCCCCAGCATTTT.

This clone came up once. The genes are TRBV3-1 (or the pseudogene TRBV3-2) and TRBJ2-1; 12 nucleotides agree with TRBD2. This CDR3 comprises 17 residues. CDR1 is LGHDT and CDR2 is YNNKEL in the germline V gene (reference sequence). Unmatched junction bases numbered 10, after V lost 5 bases and J lost 5 bases. The CDR3 DNA is TGTGCCAGCAGCAATAGGCTAGCGGGAGGGCGGGACAATGAGCAGTTCTTC. Protein product: CASSNRLAGGRDNEQFF.

This chain connects TRBV12-5 to TRBJ2-3; TRBD2 might be the D (6 bases). The V gene's germline CDR1 is LGHNT and CDR2 FRNRAP. The CDR3 has 14 residues. V was trimmed by 7 bases and J by 2 bases, leaving 13 bases between them. CDR3 DNA sequence: TGTGCTAGTGCCCCGGGAGCACACACAGATACGCAGTATTTT. Translation: CASAPGAHTDTQYF.

V is TRBV6-5 and J is TRBJ2-2; D perhaps matches TRBD2 (5 bases). Trimming took 4 bases from V and 9 from J, leaving 18 bases between them. There are 15 residues in the CDR3. CDR1 and CDR2 from the germline V gene are MNHEY and SVGAGI. The CDR3 DNA follows: TGTGCCAGCAGTTCCACGGGGAGAAACGGAAGGGAGCTGTTTTTT. Translation: CASSSTGRNGRELFF.

The chain recombines TRBV5-1 with TRBJ2-1; the D gene is possibly TRBD2 (6 bases). Germline loops: CDR1 SGHRS, CDR2 YFSETQ. The CDR3 loop spans 14 amino acids. V was clipped by 2 bases and J by 6 bases, with 12 bases between them. The CDR3 is CASSFGGGSNEQFF. CDR3 nucleotides: TGCGCCAGCAGCTTTGGGGGAGGAAGCAATGAGCAGTTCTTC.

This sequence joins TRBV15 and TRBJ2-1; TRBD2 matches at 11 bases. Germline CDR1 and CDR2: LNHNV and YYDKDF (reference sequence). V was clipped by 6 bases and J by 2 bases; unmatched bases: 3. The CDR3 contains 15 residues. The DNA of the CDR3 is TGTGCCACCAGTCCTAGCGGGAGGCCCTACAATGAGCAGTTCTTC. Amino acid sequence: CATSPSGRPYNEQFF.

V is TRBV6-5 and J is TRBJ2-1; 13 nucleotides agree with TRBD2. The germline V gene encodes CDR1 MNHEY and CDR2 SVGAGI. V was clipped by 7 bases and J by 5 bases; unmatched bases: 2. The CDR3 length is 14 residues. Written as DNA, the CDR3 is TGTGCCAGCACGGGACTAGCGGGGAACAATGAGCAGTTCTTC. It is translated as CASTGLAGNNEQFF.

V is TRBV27 and J is TRBJ2-5; TRBD1 is a possible D gene (7 bases). CDR1 and CDR2 (germline): MNHEY, SMNVEV (reference sequence). V was shortened by 2 bases and J by 5 bases, with 9 bases between the two germline ends. The CDR3 extends over 13 amino acids. The CDR3 DNA follows: TGTGCCAGCAGTTTACAGGGGGGCGAGACCCAGTACTTC. Translation gives CASSLQGGETQYF.

V gene TRBV4-3 combines with J gene TRBJ1-6, with 8 bases matching TRBD1. The length of the CDR3 is 15 residues. Germline lookup yields CDR1 LGHNA and CDR2 YSLEER. J was trimmed by 9 bases and V by 2 bases; bases with no gene match: 6. CDR3 DNA sequence: TGCGCCAGCAGCCAACGCCGGGACAGGACTTCACCCCTCCACTTT. This gives the protein CASSQRRDRTSPLHF.

The J gene is TRBJ2-3, the V gene TRBV5-1, with 7 bases identical to TRBD1. J was trimmed by 1 base and V by 3 bases; bases with no gene match: 8. The CDR3 is made up of 16 amino acids. CDR1 SGHRS and CDR2 YFSETQ come from the germline V gene. This CDR3 reads CASSSGTAHRTDTQYF. The CDR3 DNA follows: TGCGCCAGCAGCTCTGGGACAGCGCACCGCACAGATACGCAGTATTTT.

This chain joins TRBV4-1 and TRBJ1-2; D might be TRBD1 (5 bases). Trimming pared 0 bases from V and 2 bases from J, leaving 10 bases between. CDR3 length: 15 amino acids. The V gene's germline CDR1 is MGHRA and CDR2 YSYEKL. The CDR3 nucleotides are TGCGCCAGCAGCCAAGACGGGGGACTGAACTATGGCTACACCTTC. It encodes CASSQDGGLNYGYTF.

The CDR3 reads CASSQFKLGQGVYEQFF. The CDR3 nucleotides read TGTGCCAGCAGCCAATTTAAGCTAGGACAGGGAGTTTATGAGCAGTTCTTC. The chain combines TRBV16 with TRBJ2-1, with 8 bases aligning to TRBD1. Looked up from germline, CDR1 is KGHSY and CDR2 is FQNENV. V was pared by 1 base and J by 8 bases, with 13 bases of the junction left unmatched. There are 17 residues in the CDR3.

CDR3 sequence (DNA): TGTGCCAGCAGTTACCTTGGGGCCAGAAGTAGCTACACCTTC. The encoded protein is CASSYLGARSSYTF. The chain is built from TRBV6-5 and TRBJ1-2, with a tentative D call TRBD1 (5 bases). CDR1 and CDR2 (germline): MNHEY, SVGAGI. Trimming took off 2 bases at V and 9 bases at J, with 16 bases between the two ends. The CDR3 runs to 14 residues.

The chain employs TRBV7-2 and TRBJ1-2; 7 nucleotides match TRBD1. CDR1 and CDR2 from the germline V gene are SGHTA and FQGNSA. The CDR3 loop spans 16 amino acids. The V and J ends lost 5 bases and 2 bases, in that order; junction bases with no gene match: 11. The CDR3 reads CASSERTGLLNYGYTF. The CDR3 coding sequence is TGTGCCAGCAGCGAGCGGACAGGTCTGTTGAACTATGGCTACACCTTC. Filled out from reference TRBV7-2 and TRBJ1-2, the complete variable domain reads GAGVSQSPSNKVTEKGKDVELRCDPISGHTALYWYRQSLGQGLEFLIYFQGNSAPDKSGLPSDRFSAERTGGSVSTLTIQRTQQEDSAVYLCASSERTGLLNYGYTFGSGTRLTVV.

The CDR3 region is CASSQGDLLGQETQYF. The CDR3 bases are TGCGCCAGCAGCCAAGGGGACTTGCTAGGACAAGAGACCCAGTACTTC. V and J are TRBV4-3 and TRBJ2-5; D perhaps matches TRBD2 (6 bases). Trimming removed 1 base from V and 2 bases from J, with 14 bases in between. The CDR3 is 16 residues long. Germline V gene sequence: CDR1 LGHNA, CDR2 YSLEER.

The chain carries TRBV19 and TRBJ1-2; D is possibly TRBD1 (5 bases). The CDR3 contains 15 residues. Germline-derived CDR1 and CDR2 are LNHDA and SQIVND (reference sequence). Trimming removed 3 bases at V and 2 bases at J, with 13 bases between. DNA of the CDR3: TGTGCCAGTAGTATCCGCAGGGCTTACAACTATGGCTACACCTTC. This translates into CASSIRRAYNYGYTF.

This clone was observed a single time. V usage is TRBV5-6 and J usage is TRBJ1-5; TRBD1 matches 9 bases. The germline V gene has CDR1 SGHDT and CDR2 YYEEEE. J lost 4 bases, V lost 4 bases, and 3 bases had no gene match. CDR3 length equals 14 residues. The CDR3 sequence: CASSQGQGNQPQHF. CDR3 DNA: TGTGCCAGCAGCCAGGGACAGGGAAATCAGCCCCAGCATTTT. Drawing the rest from reference TRBV5-6 and TRBJ1-5, the complete variable domain is DAGVTQSPTHLIKTRGQQVTLRCSPKSGHDTVSWYQQALGQGPQFIFQYYEEEERQRGNFPDRFSGHQFPNYSSELNVNALLLGDSALYLCASSQGQGNQPQHFGDGTRLSIL.